One and the same sample provided the 17 T cell receptor beta chains below, sequenced in a study of radiation and T cells in renal cell carcinoma. This table comes from immunoSEQ multiplex PCR, and its TCRdb copy is limited to in-frame clones, with some not included. Among some 10,000 clones listed, approximately 69% were seen once. Noted treatment: treatment-naive control, cytoreductive nephrectomy. Here the sequenced sample was tumor tissue, taken from a patient whose treatment was nephrectomy without radiotherapy. These receptor sequences come from a man aged 55-75 years with renal cell carcinoma.

This chain links TRBV7-2 with TRBJ2-1; the D gene could be TRBD1 or TRBD2 (5 bases each). Germline loops: CDR1 SGHTA, CDR2 FQGNSA. V lost 5 bases and J lost 6, with 17 bases in between. The CDR3 is 15 residues long. The CDR3 DNA follows: TGTGCCAGCAGCGTCGACATGGGGGTTCGCAATGAGCAGTTCTTC. Residues: CASSVDMGVRNEQFF.

This clone has just one count. The chain links TRBV5-6 to TRBJ2-4, with 9 bases that match TRBD1. The length of the CDR3 is 18 residues. The germline gives CDR1 SGHDT, CDR2 YYEEEE. V shed 0 bases, J shed 1 base, and the junction held 8 bases outside the gene matches. CDR3 protein: CASSLAGQGKEAKNIQYF. The CDR3 DNA sequence: TGTGCCAGCAGCTTGGCCGGACAGGGGAAGGAGGCCAAAAACATTCAGTACTTC.

The chain recombines TRBV15 with TRBJ2-3; 15 nucleotides match TRBD2. Germline V gives CDR1 LNHNV, CDR2 YYDKDF (reference sequence). The CDR3 has 18 residues. Trimming at V came to 0 bases and at J to 6 bases, leaving 7 bases not matched to a gene. The CDR3 is CATSRERTSGGAMDTQYF. The CDR3 DNA follows: TGTGCCACCAGCAGAGAAAGGACTAGCGGGGGGGCCATGGATACGCAGTATTTT.

This clone was observed a few times. This chain joins TRBV7-3 and TRBJ2-5; 10 positions agree with TRBD1. Germline-derived CDR1 and CDR2 are SGHTA and FQGTGA. The CDR3 runs 15 residues. V lost 5 bases, J lost 5 bases, and 8 bases stayed unmatched. This CDR3 reads CASSPGTGARETQYF. The CDR3, as DNA: TGTGCCAGCAGCCCAGGGACAGGGGCTCGGGAGACCCAGTACTTC. Looking up the rest from reference TRBV7-3 and TRBJ2-5 gives the full variable domain: GAGVSQTPSNKVTEKGKYVELRCDPISGHTALYWYRQSLGQGPEFLIYFQGTGAADDSGLPNDRFFAVRPEGSVSTLKIQRTERGDSAVYLCASSPGTGARETQYFGPGTRLLVL.

The chain carries TRBV2 and TRBJ1-5; 7 nucleotides agree with TRBD1. J lost 1 base, V lost 7 bases, and 1 base had no gene match. Germline values: CDR1 SNHLY, CDR2 FYNNEI. The CDR3 runs 13 residues. The CDR3 DNA reads TGTGCCAGCAAGGGACAGAGCAATCAGCCCCAGCATTTT. Residues: CASKGQSNQPQHF.

Comment on this clone: Germline and junction disagree at one end, which may indicate a read error. This chain joins TRBV7-7 and TRBJ2-5; 8 positions match TRBD2. Germline V lookup: CDR1 SSHAT, CDR2 FNYEAQ (reference sequence). CDR3 length: 15 amino acids. This chain's CDR3 is CASSPSGSVGETQYF. The CDR3 nucleotides read TGTGCTAGCAGCCCCAGCGGGAGTGTTGGGGAGACCCAGTACTTC.

The chain combines TRBV5-1 with TRBJ2-7; D call uncertain. Trimming left V 0 bases short and J 0 bases short, with 7 bases between. This CDR3 has 14 residues. Germline lookup yields CDR1 SGHRS and CDR2 YFSETQ. The CDR3 is CASSLALGSYEQYF. The CDR3 bases are TGCGCCAGCAGCTTGGCCCTGGGCTCCTACGAGCAGTACTTC.

This chain uses TRBV5-6 with TRBJ2-1; D gene unclear. Between the trimmed V and J ends, which lost 0 bases and 4 bases, there was a span of 5 bases. The CDR3 extends over 13 amino acids. The germline V gene has CDR1 SGHDT and CDR2 YYEEEE. The CDR3 coding sequence is TGTGCCAGCAGCTTGGTAGAATACAATGAGCAGTTCTTC. As protein: CASSLVEYNEQFF.

The CDR3 sequence: CASSYSDGSNQPQHF. The CDR3 DNA reads as TGTGCCAGCAGTTACTCGGACGGTAGCAATCAGCCCCAGCATTTT. The rearrangement uses TRBV6-5 and TRBJ1-5; D remains ambiguous. CDR3 length: 15 amino acids. The V end lost 0 bases, the J end lost 0 bases, and 6 bases lay between the germline ends. Germline values: CDR1 MNHEY, CDR2 SVGAGI.

This clone occurred once. The rearrangement links TRBV5-4 to TRBJ1-3; D unclear. V shed 1 base and J shed 2 bases, with 7 bases lying between them. The germline V gene encodes CDR1 SGHNT and CDR2 YYREEE (reference sequence). This CDR3 region has 14 residues. The CDR3 coding sequence is TGTGCCAGCAGCTTGTCAGAAGCTGGAAACACCATATATTTT. This sequence encodes CASSLSEAGNTIYF.

This chain links TRBV29-1 with TRBJ2-3, with D possibly being TRBD1 or TRBD2 (5 bases each). The CDR3 covers 12 residues. Germline V gene sequence: CDR1 SQVTM, CDR2 ANQGSEA. The V and J ends lost 3 bases and 3 bases respectively, with 7 bases between them. The CDR3 DNA sequence: TGCAGCGTTGAGTGGGGGACAGATACGCAGTATTTT. This codes for CSVEWGTDTQYF.

The chain joins TRBV16 to TRBJ2-3, with TRBD2 identical over 9 bases. CDR1 and CDR2 from the germline V gene are KGHSY and FQNENV. The CDR3 consists of 18 residues. V lost 4 bases and J lost 2; bases outside the gene matches: 13. As DNA, the CDR3 is TGTGCCAGCAGCCGACTAATGCTCGCTAGCGGGAACACAGATACGCAGTATTTT. Protein sequence: CASSRLMLASGNTDTQYF.

The rearrangement links TRBV27 to TRBJ2-3; D might be TRBD1 or TRBD2, each matching 7 bases. The CDR3 is 16 amino acids. V was clipped by 4 bases and J by 3 bases, with 17 bases between them. Germline V gene sequence: CDR1 MNHEY, CDR2 SMNVEV (reference sequence). CDR3 region: CASSSQGGPKTDTQYF. CDR3 bases: TGTGCCAGCAGTTCCCAGGGGGGGCCGAAAACAGATACGCAGTATTTT.

The chain combines TRBV29-1 with TRBJ1-4; TRBD1 might be the D (5 bases). V dropped 3 bases and J dropped 6 bases, with 8 bases sitting between them. CDR3 length: 12 amino acids. Germline values: CDR1 SQVTM, CDR2 ANQGSEA. CDR3 nucleotide sequence: TGCAGCGTTGACAGGGATTATGAAAAACTGTTTTTT. Translation gives CSVDRDYEKLFF.

The chain joins TRBV9 to TRBJ2-1; D is uncertain. The CDR3 extends over 14 amino acids. CDR1 and CDR2 (germline): SGDLS, YYNGEE. The germline V and J ends were trimmed by 0 bases and 9 bases, with 13 bases remaining between them. CDR3 nucleotide sequence: TGTGCCAGCAGCGTAGAGGCGGAATGGGGTGAGCAGTTCTTC. Translation: CASSVEAEWGEQFF.

This chain uses TRBV9 with TRBJ2-3; 12 nucleotides line up with TRBD1. CDR3 length: 16 residues. The V and J ends lost 3 bases and 4 bases, in that order; junction bases with no gene match: 6. The germline CDR1 and CDR2 sequences are SGDLS and YYNGEE. The CDR3 nucleotides are TGTGCCAGCAGCGAGGCGGGGACAGGGGGCGCAGATACGCAGTATTTT. Translation: CASSEAGTGGADTQYF.

The chain uses TRBV7-9 and TRBJ2-1; 10 nucleotides agree with TRBD2. Germline V gives CDR1 SEHNR, CDR2 FQNEAQ (reference sequence). Unmatched junction bases numbered 0, after V lost 0 bases and J lost 7 bases. The CDR3 spans 14 residues. The CDR3 DNA is TGTGCCAGCAGCTTAGCACTAGCGGGGAATGAGCAGTTCTTC. Translating it yields CASSLALAGNEQFF.